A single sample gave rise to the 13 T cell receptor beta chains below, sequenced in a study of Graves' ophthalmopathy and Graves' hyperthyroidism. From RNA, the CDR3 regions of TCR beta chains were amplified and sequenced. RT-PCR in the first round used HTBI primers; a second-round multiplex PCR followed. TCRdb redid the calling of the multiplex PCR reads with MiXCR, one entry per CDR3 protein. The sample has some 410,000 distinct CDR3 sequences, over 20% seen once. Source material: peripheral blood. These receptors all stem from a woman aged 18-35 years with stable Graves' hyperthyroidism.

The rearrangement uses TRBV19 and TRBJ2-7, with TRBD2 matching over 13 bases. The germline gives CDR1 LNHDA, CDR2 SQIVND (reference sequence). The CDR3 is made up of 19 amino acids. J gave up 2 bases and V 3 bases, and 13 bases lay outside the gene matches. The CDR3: CASSIRATGTSGTPYEQYF. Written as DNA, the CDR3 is TGTGCCAGTAGTATTCGGGCCACCGGGACTAGCGGGACGCCCTACGAGCAGTACTTC.

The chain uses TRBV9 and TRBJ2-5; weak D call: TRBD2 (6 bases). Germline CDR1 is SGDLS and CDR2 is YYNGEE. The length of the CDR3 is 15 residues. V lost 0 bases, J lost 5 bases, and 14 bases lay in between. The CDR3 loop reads CASSVAAGSGETQYF. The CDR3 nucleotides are TGTGCCAGCAGCGTAGCAGCGGGTTCGGGCGAGACCCAGTACTTC.

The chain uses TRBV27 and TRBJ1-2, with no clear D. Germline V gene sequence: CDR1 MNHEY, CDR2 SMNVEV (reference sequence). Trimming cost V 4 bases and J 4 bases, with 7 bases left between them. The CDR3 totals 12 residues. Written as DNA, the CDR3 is TGTGCCAGCAGTTCGGTGGGCTATGGCTACACCTTC. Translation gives CASSSVGYGYTF.

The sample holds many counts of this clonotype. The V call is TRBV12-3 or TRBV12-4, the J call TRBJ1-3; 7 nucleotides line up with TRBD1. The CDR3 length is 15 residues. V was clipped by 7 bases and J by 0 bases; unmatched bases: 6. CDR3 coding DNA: TGTGCCAGCACCCAGACAGGGCTCTCTGGAAACACCATATATTTT. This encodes CASTQTGLSGNTIYF.

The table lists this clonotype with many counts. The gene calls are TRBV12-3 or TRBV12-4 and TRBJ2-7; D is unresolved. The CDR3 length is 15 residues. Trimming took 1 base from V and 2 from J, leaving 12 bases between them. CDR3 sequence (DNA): TGTGCCAGCAGTTTAGAATCGATTGCCGCCTACGAGCAGTACTTC. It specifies CASSLESIAAYEQYF.

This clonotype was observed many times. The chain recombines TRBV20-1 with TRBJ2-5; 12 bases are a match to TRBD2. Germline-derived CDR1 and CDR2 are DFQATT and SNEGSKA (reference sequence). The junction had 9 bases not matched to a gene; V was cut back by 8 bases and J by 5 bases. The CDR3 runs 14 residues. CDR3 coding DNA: TGCAGTACCAGACTAGCGGGAGTTAGCGAGACCCAGTACTTC. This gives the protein CSTRLAGVSETQYF.

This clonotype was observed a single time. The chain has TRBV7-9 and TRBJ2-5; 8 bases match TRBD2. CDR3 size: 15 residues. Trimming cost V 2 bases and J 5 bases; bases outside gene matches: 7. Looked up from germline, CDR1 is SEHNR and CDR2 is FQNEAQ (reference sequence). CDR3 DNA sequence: TGTGCCAGCAGCTTAACAAGCGGGAGACTGGAGACCCAGTACTTC. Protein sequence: CASSLTSGRLETQYF. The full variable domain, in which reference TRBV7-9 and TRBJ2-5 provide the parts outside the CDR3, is DTGVSQNPRHKITKRGQNVTFRCDPISEHNRLYWYRQTLGQGPEFLTYFQNEAQLEKSRLLSDRFSAERPKGSFSTLEIQRTEQGDSAMYLCASSLTSGRLETQYFGPGTRLLVL.

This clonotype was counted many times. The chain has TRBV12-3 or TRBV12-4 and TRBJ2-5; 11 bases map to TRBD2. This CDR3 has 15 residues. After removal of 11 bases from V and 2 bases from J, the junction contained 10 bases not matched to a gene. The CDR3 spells CARPTSGDVQETQYF. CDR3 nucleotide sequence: TGTGCCCGACCGACTAGCGGGGACGTTCAAGAGACCCAGTACTTC.

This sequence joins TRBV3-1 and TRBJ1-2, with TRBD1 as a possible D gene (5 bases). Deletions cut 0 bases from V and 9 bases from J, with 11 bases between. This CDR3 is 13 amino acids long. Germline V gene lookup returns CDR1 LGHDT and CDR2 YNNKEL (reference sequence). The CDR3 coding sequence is TGTGCCAGCAGCCAAGATAATGGGGGAAGCTACACCTTC. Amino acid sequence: CASSQDNGGSYTF.

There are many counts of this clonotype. CDR3 region: CASSLASGSTYEQYF. In DNA, the CDR3 is TGTGCCAGCAGCTTAGCCAGCGGGTCTACCTACGAGCAGTACTTC. This chain connects TRBV7-2 to TRBJ2-7, with TRBD2 as a possible D gene (6 bases). The CDR3 covers 15 residues. The germline V and J ends were trimmed by 0 bases and 2 bases, with 11 bases remaining between them. Germline CDR1 is SGHTA and CDR2 is FQGNSA.

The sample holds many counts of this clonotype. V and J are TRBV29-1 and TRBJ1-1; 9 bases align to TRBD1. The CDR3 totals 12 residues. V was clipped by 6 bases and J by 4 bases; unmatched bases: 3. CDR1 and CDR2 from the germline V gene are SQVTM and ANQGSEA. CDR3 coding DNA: TGCAGCGTGCTGACAGGGGGCACTGAAGCTTTCTTT. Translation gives CSVLTGGTEAFF.

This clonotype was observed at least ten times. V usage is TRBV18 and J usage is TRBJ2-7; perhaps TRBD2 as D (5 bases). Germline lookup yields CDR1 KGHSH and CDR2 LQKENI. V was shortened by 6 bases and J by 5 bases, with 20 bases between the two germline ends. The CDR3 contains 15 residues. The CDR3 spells CASSTSEGARDEQYF. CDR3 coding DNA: TGTGCCAGCTCTACCAGTGAGGGAGCTCGGGACGAGCAGTACTTC.

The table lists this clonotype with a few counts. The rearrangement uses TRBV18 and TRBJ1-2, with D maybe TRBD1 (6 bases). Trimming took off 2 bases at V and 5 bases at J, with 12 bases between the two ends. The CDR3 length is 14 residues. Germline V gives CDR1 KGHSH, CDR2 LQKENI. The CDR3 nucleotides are TGTGCCAGCTCACCAGGACAGACCACATATGGCTACACCTTC. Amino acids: CASSPGQTTYGYTF.